The 12 T cell receptor beta chains listed next were all sequenced from one sample in a study of T cell responses to AZD1222 COVID-19 vaccine (dated by TCRdb to the early 2020s). The time point tag for this specimen amounts to: baseline before first vaccination. The library relied on the immunoSEQ multiplex PCR assay. TCRdb took this table from immuneACCESS and kept in-frame rearrangements with V and J called. Such tables lack part of the clones; where checked against another copy, unresolved V genes explain under half of the gap, and the rest is unexplained. The sample data list 80,000 to 100,000 clones, and around 88% of these were observed just once. Under 8.5% of the sample belongs to the ten largest clones. Sequencing was performed on peripheral blood, taken on day 0 of AZD1222 vaccination. These receptors originate from an adult in good health.

This chain joins TRBV9 and TRBJ1-1; D unresolved. This CDR3 contains 13 residues. V dropped 1 base and J dropped 4 bases, with 8 bases sitting between them. The V gene's germline CDR1 is SGDLS and CDR2 YYNGEE. CDR3 coding DNA: TGTGCCAGCAGCGTAATCCGGGGCACTGAAGCTTTCTTT. This translates into CASSVIRGTEAFF.

This clone has just one count. This specimen includes other DNA sequences encoding the same CDR3. V usage is TRBV30 and J usage is TRBJ1-1, with no clear D. The germline V gene encodes CDR1 GTSNPN and CDR2 SVGIG (reference sequence). Trimming removed 0 bases from V and 3 bases from J, with 5 bases in between. The CDR3 contains 12 residues. CDR3 residues: CAWSVRDTEAFF. CDR3 sequence (DNA): TGTGCCTGGAGTGTACGGGACACTGAAGCTTTCTTT.

The chain carries TRBV28 and TRBJ2-5; D is possibly TRBD2 (6 bases). The germline CDR1 and CDR2 sequences are MDHEN and SYDVKM. The length of the CDR3 is 14 residues. V shed 3 bases and J shed 5 bases, with 13 bases lying between them. CDR3 DNA sequence: TGTGCCAGCAGTTTTGGAGGGGCTCGGGAGACCCAGTACTTC. It yields the protein CASSFGGARETQYF.

This clone occurred a few times. This rearrangement joins TRBV10-3 to TRBJ2-7, with 10 bases that match TRBD1. The V gene's germline CDR1 is ENHRY and CDR2 SYGVKD. The trim removed 2 bases at V and 3 bases at J, leaving 4 bases unmatched. The CDR3 has 15 amino acids. The CDR3 is CAISESGTGDYEQYF. DNA of the CDR3: TGTGCCATCAGTGAGAGTGGGACAGGGGACTACGAGCAGTACTTC.

J is TRBJ1-2 and V is TRBV18, with D perhaps TRBD1 (6 bases). The CDR3 is made up of 13 amino acids. Deletions cut 2 bases from V and 6 bases from J, with 10 bases between. CDR1 and CDR2 (germline): KGHSH, LQKENI. Here the CDR3 reads CASSPGQINGYTF. Written as DNA, the CDR3 is TGTGCCAGCTCACCAGGACAGATCAATGGCTACACCTTC.

This chain links TRBV4-3 with TRBJ2-2; tentatively, D is TRBD1 (5 bases). The CDR3 is made up of 14 amino acids. V was trimmed by 4 bases and J by 5 bases, leaving 11 bases between them. Germline-derived CDR1 and CDR2 are LGHNA and YSLEER. The CDR3 spells CASSRLTVTGELFF. In DNA, the CDR3 is TGCGCCAGCAGCCGCCTGACAGTTACCGGGGAGCTGTTTTTT.

CDR3 nucleotides: TGTGCCAGCAGTGACCAAATTTGGAATGAGCAGTTCTTC. Amino acid sequence: CASSDQIWNEQFF. This chain joins TRBV6-4 and TRBJ2-1, with D unclear. This CDR3 region has 13 residues. The V and J ends lost 2 bases and 7 bases respectively, with 9 bases between them. The germline gives CDR1 MRHNA, CDR2 SNTAGT.

There are a few counts of this clone. V gene TRBV13 combines with J gene TRBJ2-2; 9 nucleotides align to TRBD1. The germline V gene encodes CDR1 PRHDT and CDR2 FYEKMQ (reference sequence). The CDR3 length is 16 residues. V shed 5 bases and J 3 bases; nucleotides not matched to a gene: 7. DNA of the CDR3: TGTGCCAGCAGCCCAGGACAGGGGCCCCACACCGGGGAGCTGTTTTTT. Protein: CASSPGQGPHTGELFF. Combining the CDR3 with reference TRBV13 and TRBJ2-2 gives the whole variable domain AAGVIQSPRHLIKEKRETATLKCYPIPRHDTVYWYQQGPGQDPQFLISFYEKMQSDKGSIPDRFSAQQFSDYHSELNMSSLELGDSALYFCASSPGQGPHTGELFFGEGSRLTVL.

The V gene is TRBV28, the J gene TRBJ1-5, with D tentatively TRBD1 (6 bases). Germline loops: CDR1 MDHEN, CDR2 SYDVKM. Deletions cut 6 bases from V and 6 bases from J, with 15 bases between. This CDR3 contains 14 residues. CDR3 in DNA: TGTGCCAGCAGCACGGACGGGGGGCGTCAGCCCCAGCATTTT. Encoded protein: CASSTDGGRQPQHF.

The chain combines TRBV16 with TRBJ2-7; D gene uncertain. The V gene lost 0 bases and the J gene lost 2 bases, with 20 bases spanning the gap. CDR3 length: 18 residues. Germline V gene sequence: CDR1 KGHSY, CDR2 FQNENV. CDR3 sequence (DNA): TGTGCCAGCAGCCAATCCCCACCGGGCCACCCTACGACCTACGAGCAGTACTTC. Amino acids: CASSQSPPGHPTTYEQYF.

In its sample, this clone was seen a few times. V usage is TRBV5-1 and J usage is TRBJ2-1; weak D call: TRBD1 (5 bases). Trimming shortened V by 0 bases and J by 2 bases, and 12 bases separated the two germline ends. The CDR3 sequence is 16 residues long. In germline, CDR1 is SGHRS, CDR2 YFSETQ. CDR3 coding DNA: TGCGCCAGCAGCTTGGACCCAGGGTCCCCCTACAATGAGCAGTTCTTC. It yields the protein CASSLDPGSPYNEQFF.

This rearrangement joins TRBV25-1 to TRBJ1-6; 9 bases align to TRBD1. The CDR3 runs to 15 residues. CDR1 is MGHDK, CDR2 SYGVNS, per germline. The trim removed 8 bases at V and 7 bases at J, leaving 9 bases unmatched. CDR3 sequence reads: CASGAGGQGNSPLHF. Here the CDR3 DNA reads TGTGCCAGCGGCGCCGGAGGACAGGGGAATTCACCCCTCCACTTT.